This T cell receptor (beta chain) is drawn from a study of T cell responses to AZD1222 COVID-19 vaccine. General study findings and limits: In a largely white British group with more females than males, clonal diversity was possibly underestimated. No day 14 peak samples; only post-peak repertoires were characterized. As reported, nearly half of all spike-specific TCRs target variant regions that are unmutated. At baseline, just five to seven AZD1222 recipients tested seropositive.

CDR1 and CDR2 (germline): LGHDT, YNNKEL (reference sequence). Trimming at V came to 2 bases and at J to 2 bases, leaving 8 bases not matched to a gene. There are 17 residues in the CDR3. The assay was immunoSEQ multiplex PCR, and TCRdb's table has in-frame clones only and misses some. The table records approximately 100,000 clones, approximately 96% of them present only once. Comments on this clone: The antigen is not known.

V usage is TRBV3-1 (or the pseudogene TRBV3-2) and J usage is TRBJ1-4; 7 bases align to TRBD1. The sequence derives from an adult in good health. The sample in question was peripheral blood, obtained on day 0 of AZD1222 vaccination. The chain's CDR3 is CASSQIRGKKTNEKLFF. In DNA, the CDR3 is TGTGCCAGCAGCCAAATCAGGGGGAAGAAGACTAATGAAAAACTGTTTTTT.